These T cell receptor beta chains were read from a single sample in a study of blood T cells in healthy people across ages. TCRdb called the 5' RACE reads again in MiXCR, with one record for every CDR3 protein. The profile shows more than 1,000,000 distinct CDR3 sequences, roughly 24% of them singletons. The same sample was also studied in work on T cells of mothers and their children.

Input material: blood. The receptors were gathered from a girl aged 2 to 9 in good health. The CDR3 runs from the conserved cysteine through the conserved F or W. D genes are given only for firm matches. Clone size is not always given. Where it is, it says once, few, many or a class for expanded clones.

V: TRBV5-1
J: TRBJ2-3
D: .
size: .
CDR3: CASSFGRPFSTDTQYF
DNA: TGCGCCAGCAGCTTCGGGCGTCCGTTTAGCACAGATACGCAGTATTTT

V: TRBV10-3
J: TRBJ2-7
D: TRBD1
size: .
CDR3: CAISGTGDYEQYF
DNA: TGTGCCATCAGTGGGACAGGGGACTACGAGCAGTACTTC

V: TRBV7-9
J: TRBJ1-1
D: TRBD1
size: few
CDR3: CASSLRDSVLVAAEAFF
DNA: TGTGCCAGCAGCTTGAGGGACAGCGTCCTAGTAGCGGCTGAAGCTTTCTTT

V: TRBV12-5
J: TRBJ2-5
D: TRBD1
size: few
CDR3: CASERGLGETQYF
DNA: TGTGCTAGTGAAAGGGGGCTGGGAGAGACCCAGTACTTC

V: TRBV5-1
J: TRBJ1-4
D: .
size: few
CDR3: CASSSQGSGDEELFF
DNA: TGCGCCAGCAGTTCTCAGGGGTCTGGAGATGAAGAACTGTTTTTT

V: TRBV20-1
J: TRBJ2-7
D: .
size: .
CDR3: CSAYRGGNYEQYF
DNA: TGCAGTGCTTACAGGGGAGGAAACTACGAGCAGTACTTC

V: TRBV12-3/TRBV12-4
J: TRBJ2-1
D: TRBD2
size: few
CDR3: CATFSGAASYNEQFF
DNA: TGTGCCACTTTTAGCGGGGCCGCTTCCTACAATGAGCAGTTCTTC

V: TRBV7-2
J: TRBJ2-1
D: .
size: .
CDR3: CASSTNSDNEQFF
DNA: TGTGCCAGCAGCACCAATAGCGATAATGAGCAGTTCTTC

V: TRBV10-3
J: TRBJ2-7
D: .
size: .
CDR3: CAISEWVEGGHSYEQYF
DNA: TGTGCCATCAGTGAGTGGGTTGAGGGGGGCCACTCCTACGAGCAGTACTTC

V: TRBV2
J: TRBJ2-7
D: TRBD1
size: .
CDR3: CASSENRGLHEQYF
DNA: TGTGCCAGCAGTGAAAACAGGGGGCTTCACGAGCAGTACTTC

V: TRBV12-3/TRBV12-4
J: TRBJ1-3
D: TRBD1
size: few
CDR3: CASSLRTGAGNTIYF
DNA: TGTGCCAGCAGTTTACGAACAGGGGCTGGAAACACCATATATTTT

V: TRBV12-3/TRBV12-4
J: TRBJ2-3
D: .
size: many
CDR3: CASSPILGHLFSSDTQYF
DNA: TGTGCCAGCAGTCCAATTCTCGGACACCTTTTTTCTTCAGATACGCAGTATTTT

V: TRBV4-1
J: TRBJ2-6
D: TRBD1
size: .
CDR3: CASSQVQGHLGANVLTF
DNA: TGCGCCAGCAGCCAAGTACAGGGGCATCTGGGGGCCAACGTCCTGACTTTC

V: TRBV20-1
J: TRBJ1-2
D: .
size: .
CDR3: CSARGPYSFYGYTF
DNA: TGCAGTGCTAGAGGACCCTACAGCTTCTATGGCTACACCTTC

V: TRBV6-1
J: TRBJ2-3
D: TRBD2
size: .
CDR3: CASSELAGGQTQYF
DNA: TGTGCCAGCAGTGAACTGGCGGGAGGGCAGACGCAGTATTTT

V: TRBV4-2
J: TRBJ2-1
D: .
size: .
CDR3: CASSQGGDSNNEQFF
DNA: TGTGCCAGCAGCCAAGGGGGGGACTCCAACAATGAGCAGTTCTTC

V: TRBV29-1
J: TRBJ2-7
D: .
size: many
CDR3: CSVAGRASYEQYF
DNA: TGCAGCGTCGCGGGCAGGGCATCCTACGAGCAGTACTTC

V: TRBV28
J: TRBJ1-6
D: .
size: few
CDR3: CASNVLTGYNSPLHF
DNA: TGTGCCAGCAACGTATTGACAGGCTATAATTCACCCCTCCACTTT

V: TRBV3-1
J: TRBJ2-3
D: .
size: .
CDR3: CASSQDGFVTDTQYF
DNA: TGTGCCAGCAGCCAAGATGGGTTTGTCACAGATACGCAGTATTTT

V: TRBV28
J: TRBJ2-1
D: TRBD2
size: .
CDR3: CASSSTRRLAEPDEQFF
DNA: TGTGCCAGTAGTTCAACGCGACGACTAGCGGAGCCCGACGAGCAGTTCTTC

V: TRBV9
J: TRBJ2-5
D: .
size: .
CDR3: CASSVGPRTQETQYF
DNA: TGTGCCAGCAGCGTAGGTCCGCGGACCCAAGAGACCCAGTACTTC

V: TRBV6-5
J: TRBJ2-5
D: TRBD2
size: few
CDR3: CASSYTLAETETQYF
DNA: TGTGCCAGCAGTTACACCCTAGCGGAAACAGAGACCCAGTACTTC

V: TRBV20-1
J: TRBJ2-7
D: .
size: .
CDR3: CSASWGLGDEQYF
DNA: TGCAGTGCTAGTTGGGGGTTGGGGGACGAGCAGTACTTC

V: TRBV20-1
J: TRBJ2-5
D: TRBD1
size: few
CDR3: CSARVGGPLREQYF
DNA: TGCAGTGCTAGGGTAGGGGGCCCCCTAAGGGAGCAGTACTTC

V: TRBV27
J: TRBJ2-1
D: .
size: .
CDR3: CASRKLGDNEQFF
DNA: TGTGCCAGTAGGAAGCTAGGAGACAATGAGCAGTTCTTC

V: TRBV3-1
J: TRBJ1-3
D: .
size: few
CDR3: CASSQRNSGNTIYF
DNA: TGTGCCAGCAGCCAGCGGAATTCTGGAAACACCATATATTTT

V: TRBV20-1
J: TRBJ2-7
D: TRBD2
size: .
CDR3: CSASGRKDEQYF
DNA: TGCAGTGCTAGCGGGAGGAAGGACGAGCAGTACTTC

V: TRBV19
J: TRBJ2-2
D: .
size: few
CDR3: CASRAGQTGELFF
DNA: TGTGCCAGTAGAGCGGGACAGACCGGGGAGCTGTTTTTT

V: TRBV20-1
J: TRBJ2-7
D: .
size: few
CDR3: CSARDRESARIYEQYF
DNA: TGCAGTGCTAGAGACCGGGAATCGGCGAGGATCTACGAGCAGTACTTC

V: TRBV7-3
J: TRBJ1-2
D: .
size: .
CDR3: CASSLSGEVTGYTF
DNA: TGTGCCAGCAGCTTATCCGGGGAGGTTACGGGCTACACCTTC

V: TRBV7-9
J: TRBJ2-7
D: .
size: .
CDR3: CASSLPHGGQYEQYF
DNA: TGTGCCAGCAGCTTACCTCACGGCGGGCAATACGAGCAGTACTTC

V: TRBV3-1
J: TRBJ2-1
D: .
size: .
CDR3: CASNQAYDNEQFF
DNA: TGTGCCAGCAACCAGGCCTACGACAATGAGCAGTTCTTC

V: TRBV29-1
J: TRBJ2-5
D: .
size: .
CDR3: CSVDDRPETQYF
DNA: TGCAGCGTTGATGACCGACCGGAGACCCAGTACTTC

V: TRBV28
J: TRBJ2-7
D: .
size: few
CDR3: CASSSPTVDSYEQYF
DNA: TGTGCCAGCAGTTCCCCTACAGTGGACTCCTACGAGCAGTACTTC

V: TRBV2
J: TRBJ1-2
D: TRBD1
size: .
CDR3: CASNPGQLFGYTF
DNA: TGTGCCAGCAATCCGGGACAGCTGTTTGGCTACACCTTC

V: TRBV29-1
J: TRBJ2-3
D: TRBD1
size: few
CDR3: CSARTGADTQYF
DNA: TGCAGCGCTCGGACAGGGGCAGATACGCAGTATTTT